Detailed here is one T cell receptor (beta chain). CDR3 size: 16 residues. Germline loops: CDR1 SEHNR, CDR2 FQNEAQ (reference sequence). Trimming cost V 5 bases and J 2 bases; bases outside gene matches: 8. This sample was included in a study of blood T cell repertoires in COVID-19. As for the study in general: Some COVID-19 samples were acute and others convalescent; all came from the United States, Italy and Spain. Nucleic acid was either cDNA or gDNA, and it came from T cells, B-cell-depleted T cells, or PBMCs.

Original methodology: Reference gene primer amplification yielded estimated nucleated cell counts. TCRdb's table, derived via immunoSEQ multiplex PCR, lists solely in-frame clones and lacks some. The DNA gave D and trimming, while V, J and clone size come from that table. Of over 10,000 clones in the sample, around four fifths were seen once. The chain carries TRBV7-9 and TRBJ2-7; 11 bases map to TRBD1. This TCR was recovered from an elderly woman with acute or convalescent COVID-19. What was sequenced was peripheral blood. This CDR3 reads CASSVPPGQGAYEQYF. Here the CDR3 DNA reads TGTGCCAGCAGCGTCCCACCGGGACAGGGGGCCTACGAGCAGTACTTC.